This TCR beta chain was captured by sequencing in a study of T-cell memory formation after mild COVID-19. This clonotype was picked up a small number of times. Its antigen is unknown. It was 5'RACE with constant-segment primers that produced the TCR alpha and TCR beta cDNA libraries, which carried sample barcodes and UMIs. TCRdb recomputed calls from the 5' RACE reads with MiXCR, one row per CDR3 protein. The table has some 300,000 distinct CDR3 sequences, roughly a fifth seen once. V gave up 0 bases and J gave up 2 bases, with 5 bases separating them. The CDR3 has 14 amino acids. The germline CDR1 and CDR2 sequences are MDHEN and SYDVKM. Findings and limits, study-wide: CD8+ contracting clones occupied EMRA, while CD4+ ones occupied mainly CM and EM. Later expanders leaned CD4+, whereas clones that contracted between day 15 and 85 were balanced CD4/CD8.

V is TRBV28 and J is TRBJ2-4, with unresolved D. The clonotype comes from a man between 18 and 29 years old who had mild COVID-19 (a few samples of this study predate the infection). Cell type and time point are not known. The sequenced material came from PBMCs or a T cell subset sorted from them (not recorded which). As DNA, the CDR3 is TGTGCCAGCAGTTTATGGGGGACCAAAAACATTCAGTACTTC. This sequence encodes CASSLWGTKNIQYF.